This T cell receptor (beta chain) was retrieved from a study of T cells after yellow fever vaccination. Study information: The fractions with low cell numbers were processed using SMART-Seq v4 Ultra Low Input.

Template switching with 5'RACE generated the TCR cDNA and added a universal primer site and UMIs. Each CDR3 protein is one row after TCRdb ran MiXCR on the 5' RACE reads. The table has some 220,000 distinct CDR3 sequences, approximately 3.3% seen once. Regarding the study as a whole: Booster samples showed a return of most primary-vaccination clones (around 96% CD4, 88% CD8). CD4 and CD8 compartments shared a small share of clonotypes, likely from convergent recombination.

This clonotype was seen repeatedly, ten times or more. The target antigen is unknown. This TCR came from a man between 18 and 29 years old who received the YFV17D yellow fever vaccine. The sample here was CD4+ T cells sorted from PBMCs, taken 10 days after the yellow fever booster vaccination.

CDR3: CASSLGGSNTGELFF. Here the CDR3 DNA reads TGTGCCAGCAGCCTAGGGGGCTCCAACACCGGGGAGCTGTTTTTT. The V call is TRBV7-9, the J call TRBJ2-2; 7 bases agree with TRBD1. Trimming took 5 bases from V and 2 from J; bases not matched to a gene: 5. Germline CDR1 and CDR2: SEHNR and FQNEAQ (reference sequence). This CDR3 spans 15 amino acids.